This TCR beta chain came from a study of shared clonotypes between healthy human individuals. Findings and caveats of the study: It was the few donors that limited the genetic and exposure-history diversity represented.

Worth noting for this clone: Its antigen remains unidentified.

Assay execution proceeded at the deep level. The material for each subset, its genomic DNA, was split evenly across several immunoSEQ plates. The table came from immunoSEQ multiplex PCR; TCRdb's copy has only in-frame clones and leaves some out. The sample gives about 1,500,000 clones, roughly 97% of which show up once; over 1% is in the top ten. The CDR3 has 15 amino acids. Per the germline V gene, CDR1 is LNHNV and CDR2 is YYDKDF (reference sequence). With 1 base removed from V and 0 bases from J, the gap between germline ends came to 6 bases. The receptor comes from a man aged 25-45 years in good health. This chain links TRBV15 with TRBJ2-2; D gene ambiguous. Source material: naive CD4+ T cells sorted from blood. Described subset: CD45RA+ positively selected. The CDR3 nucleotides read TGTGCCACCAGCAGAGTAGCCCCGAACACCGGGGAGCTGTTTTTT. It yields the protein CATSRVAPNTGELFF.